This is a list of T cell receptor beta chains from one sample in a study of blood T cell repertoires in COVID-19. The method was immunoSEQ multiplex PCR; TCRdb's version includes in-frame clones alone and lacks a portion of them. The table includes 120,000 or so clones, 65% to 80% detected once. Sequencing was performed on peripheral blood. These receptors came from a woman in her sixties or seventies with acute or convalescent COVID-19. Both conserved end residues are part of each CDR3. Fields, in order: D gene, J gene, clone size, V gene, CDR3 protein, CDR3 DNA. D genes are given only for firm matches. Only part of the rows carry a size: once, few, many, or a class if the clone is expanded.

d_call: NA; j_call: TRBJ1-1; clone_size: NA; v_call: TRBV10-3; cdr3_aa: CAIRDSWNTEAFF; cdr3_nt: TGTGCCATCAGGGACAGTTGGAACACTGAAGCTTTCTTT
d_call: TRBD1; j_call: TRBJ1-4; clone_size: NA; v_call: TRBV23-1; cdr3_aa: CASSQSGTEATNEKLFF; cdr3_nt: TGCGCCAGCAGTCAATCCGGGACAGAAGCAACTAATGAAAAACTGTTTTTT
d_call: NA; j_call: TRBJ1-2; clone_size: NA; v_call: TRBV7-2; cdr3_aa: CASSQMAGTLEGYTF; cdr3_nt: TGTGCCAGCAGCCAAATGGCCGGGACATTGGAGGGCTACACCTTC
d_call: NA; j_call: TRBJ1-1; clone_size: many; v_call: TRBV5-1; cdr3_aa: CASSSSGEPNTEAFF; cdr3_nt: TGCGCCAGCAGCTCTTCAGGGGAACCGAACACTGAAGCTTTCTTT
d_call: NA; j_call: TRBJ1-6; clone_size: NA; v_call: TRBV12-3/TRBV12-4; cdr3_aa: CASSLFGALHF; cdr3_nt: TGTGCCAGCAGTTTATTCGGGGCCCTCCACTTT
d_call: NA; j_call: TRBJ1-1; clone_size: NA; v_call: TRBV10-2; cdr3_aa: CASSTYTRGNTEAFF; cdr3_nt: TGCGCCAGCAGTACATATACAAGGGGGAACACTGAAGCTTTCTTT
d_call: NA; j_call: TRBJ2-7; clone_size: NA; v_call: TRBV18; cdr3_aa: CASSYGTPEGYEQYF; cdr3_nt: TGTGCCAGCTCGTACGGGACCCCGGAGGGCTACGAGCAGTACTTC
d_call: TRBD1; j_call: TRBJ2-7; clone_size: few; v_call: TRBV5-5; cdr3_aa: CASSATGTGGYEQYF; cdr3_nt: TGTGCCAGCAGCGCAACCGGGACAGGGGGGTACGAGCAGTACTTC
d_call: TRBD1; j_call: TRBJ1-2; clone_size: medium-sized; v_call: TRBV5-1; cdr3_aa: CASSLACYRGNCGYTF; cdr3_nt: TGCGCCAGCAGCTTGGCGTGCTACAGGGGCAATTGTGGCTACACCTTC
d_call: NA; j_call: TRBJ1-1; clone_size: NA; v_call: TRBV7-9; cdr3_aa: CASSLGQSLNTEAFF; cdr3_nt: TGTGCCAGCAGCTTGGGACAAAGCTTGAACACTGAAGCTTTCTTT
d_call: NA; j_call: TRBJ1-4; clone_size: NA; v_call: TRBV5-1; cdr3_aa: CASSSEGSRSGGEKLFF; cdr3_nt: TGCGCCAGCAGCTCGGAGGGGAGCCGCTCCGGGGGTGAAAAACTGTTTTTT
d_call: NA; j_call: TRBJ1-2; clone_size: many; v_call: TRBV4-2; cdr3_aa: CASSREYGYTF; cdr3_nt: TGTGCCAGCAGCCGGGAGTATGGCTACACCTTC
d_call: TRBD1; j_call: TRBJ1-2; clone_size: NA; v_call: TRBV29-1; cdr3_aa: CSVEPGQGGGYGYTF; cdr3_nt: TGCAGCGTTGAGCCTGGACAGGGAGGCGGGTATGGCTACACCTTC
d_call: NA; j_call: TRBJ2-3; clone_size: NA; v_call: TRBV6-6; cdr3_aa: CASSYSRSTDTQYF; cdr3_nt: TGTGCCAGCAGTTACTCTAGAAGCACAGATACGCAGTATTTT
d_call: TRBD1; j_call: TRBJ1-2; clone_size: NA; v_call: TRBV27; cdr3_aa: CASSLGDRGLGGYTF; cdr3_nt: TGTGCCAGCAGTTTAGGGGACAGGGGATTGGGTGGCTACACCTTC
d_call: TRBD1; j_call: TRBJ1-2; clone_size: once; v_call: TRBV3-1/TRBV3-2; cdr3_aa: CASSQETGTGIYGYTF; cdr3_nt: TGTGCCAGCAGCCAAGAGACCGGGACAGGGATCTATGGCTACACCTTC
d_call: TRBD1; j_call: TRBJ2-5; clone_size: NA; v_call: TRBV11-1; cdr3_aa: CASSPSRGKETQYF; cdr3_nt: TGTGCCAGCAGCCCCTCCAGGGGGAAAGAGACCCAGTACTTC
d_call: TRBD1; j_call: TRBJ1-1; clone_size: NA; v_call: TRBV7-6; cdr3_aa: CASSSGTGRTEAFF; cdr3_nt: TGTGCCAGCAGCTCAGGGACAGGGAGGACTGAAGCTTTCTTT
d_call: NA; j_call: TRBJ1-1; clone_size: NA; v_call: TRBV18; cdr3_aa: CASSPGLPWLNTEAFF; cdr3_nt: TGTGCCAGCTCACCGGGGCTTCCCTGGTTGAACACTGAAGCTTTCTTT
d_call: TRBD1; j_call: TRBJ1-1; clone_size: NA; v_call: TRBV6-1; cdr3_aa: CASSEAARDRGKAFF; cdr3_nt: TGTGCCAGCAGTGAAGCCGCCCGGGACAGGGGTAAAGCTTTCTTT
d_call: TRBD1; j_call: TRBJ1-2; clone_size: NA; v_call: TRBV30; cdr3_aa: CAWEYRDRGYGYTF; cdr3_nt: TGTGCCTGGGAATACCGGGACAGGGGTTATGGCTACACCTTC
d_call: NA; j_call: TRBJ2-5; clone_size: NA; v_call: TRBV7-6; cdr3_aa: CASSLVAGQQETQYF; cdr3_nt: TGTGCCAGCAGCTTAGTGGCAGGTCAACAAGAGACCCAGTACTTC
d_call: NA; j_call: TRBJ1-4; clone_size: NA; v_call: TRBV30; cdr3_aa: CAWQPPGDNEKLFF; cdr3_nt: TGTGCCTGGCAGCCGCCGGGGGATAATGAAAAACTGTTTTTT
d_call: NA; j_call: TRBJ1-2; clone_size: NA; v_call: TRBV15; cdr3_aa: CATSRDRQGQTF; cdr3_nt: TGTGCCACCAGCAGAGATCGCCAGGGGCAGACCTTC
d_call: NA; j_call: TRBJ2-7; clone_size: NA; v_call: TRBV7-9; cdr3_aa: CASSALVAGFYEQYF; cdr3_nt: TGTGCCAGCAGCGCCCTCGTCGCGGGGTTCTACGAGCAGTACTTC
d_call: NA; j_call: TRBJ1-1; clone_size: few; v_call: TRBV30; cdr3_aa: CAWTRGMNTEAFF; cdr3_nt: TGTGCCTGGACTCGGGGGATGAACACTGAAGCTTTCTTT
d_call: NA; j_call: TRBJ1-4; clone_size: NA; v_call: TRBV7-9; cdr3_aa: CASSLAGGSSNEKLFF; cdr3_nt: TGTGCCAGCAGCCTGGCGGGCGGAAGCAGTAATGAAAAACTGTTTTTT
d_call: TRBD2; j_call: TRBJ2-5; clone_size: NA; v_call: TRBV5-4; cdr3_aa: CASSLATSGGTQYF; cdr3_nt: TGTGCCAGCAGCTTGGCCACTAGCGGGGGGACCCAGTACTTC
d_call: TRBD1; j_call: TRBJ1-6; clone_size: NA; v_call: TRBV5-1; cdr3_aa: CASSRTGDNSPLHF; cdr3_nt: TGCGCCAGCAGTCGGACAGGGGATAATTCACCCCTCCACTTT
d_call: NA; j_call: TRBJ1-3; clone_size: few; v_call: TRBV6-1; cdr3_aa: CASSDRAGNTIYF; cdr3_nt: TGTGCCAGCAGTGACCGGGCTGGAAACACCATATATTTT
d_call: NA; j_call: TRBJ2-3; clone_size: once; v_call: TRBV6-2/TRBV6-3; cdr3_aa: CASSLYSPGVDSTDTQYF; cdr3_nt: TGTGCCAGCAGCCTTTACTCGCCAGGGGTTGACAGCACAGATACGCAGTATTTT
d_call: TRBD1; j_call: TRBJ2-7; clone_size: NA; v_call: TRBV28; cdr3_aa: CASSPSGTARSYEQYF; cdr3_nt: TGTGCCAGCAGTCCCTCAGGGACAGCCCGCTCCTACGAGCAGTACTTC
d_call: TRBD2; j_call: TRBJ2-1; clone_size: NA; v_call: TRBV2; cdr3_aa: CASSPGTSRSNEQFF; cdr3_nt: TGTGCCAGCAGTCCCGGGACTAGCCGTTCCAATGAGCAGTTCTTC
d_call: TRBD1; j_call: TRBJ2-2; clone_size: few; v_call: TRBV3-1/TRBV3-2; cdr3_aa: CATQGNRGFGTGELFF; cdr3_nt: TGTGCCACCCAGGGAAACAGGGGTTTCGGCACCGGGGAGCTGTTTTTT
d_call: NA; j_call: TRBJ1-6; clone_size: NA; v_call: TRBV9; cdr3_aa: CASSASSYNSPLHF; cdr3_nt: TGTGCCAGCAGCGCGAGCTCCTATAATTCACCCCTCCACTTT
d_call: TRBD1; j_call: TRBJ1-1; clone_size: NA; v_call: TRBV11-3; cdr3_aa: CASSGTGINTEAFF; cdr3_nt: TGTGCCAGCAGCGGGACAGGGATTAACACTGAAGCTTTCTTT
d_call: NA; j_call: TRBJ2-2; clone_size: few; v_call: TRBV10-2; cdr3_aa: CASSELSLGTRELFF; cdr3_nt: TGCGCCAGCAGTGAGTTGAGTTTGGGGACTCGGGAGCTGTTTTTT
d_call: TRBD2; j_call: TRBJ2-7; clone_size: NA; v_call: TRBV5-1; cdr3_aa: CASSSDSGGGGEQYF; cdr3_nt: TGCGCCAGCAGCTCGGATAGCGGGGGGGGCGGCGAGCAGTACTTC
d_call: NA; j_call: TRBJ1-2; clone_size: once; v_call: TRBV7-8; cdr3_aa: CASSPSTGFYGYTF; cdr3_nt: TGTGCCAGCAGCCCGTCTACAGGGTTCTATGGCTACACCTTC
d_call: TRBD2; j_call: TRBJ2-5; clone_size: many; v_call: TRBV28; cdr3_aa: CASSPTPSGGSQTQYF; cdr3_nt: TGTGCCAGCAGTCCCACCCCTAGCGGGGGTTCGCAGACCCAGTACTTC
d_call: NA; j_call: TRBJ2-3; clone_size: NA; v_call: TRBV19; cdr3_aa: CASSPSVDTQYF; cdr3_nt: TGTGCCAGTAGTCCTTCAGTAGATACGCAGTATTTT
d_call: TRBD2; j_call: TRBJ2-1; clone_size: NA; v_call: TRBV7-6; cdr3_aa: CASSLAGGNTVSYNEQFF; cdr3_nt: TGTGCCAGCAGCTTAGCGGGAGGGAACACAGTCTCCTACAATGAGCAGTTCTTC
d_call: NA; j_call: TRBJ1-5; clone_size: NA; v_call: TRBV6-2/TRBV6-3; cdr3_aa: CASSSAVQPQHF; cdr3_nt: TGTGCCAGCAGTTCCGCAGTTCAGCCCCAGCATTTT
d_call: NA; j_call: TRBJ1-6; clone_size: once; v_call: TRBV6-5; cdr3_aa: CAAKGDAYNSPLHF; cdr3_nt: TGTGCAGCCAAGGGGGACGCCTATAATTCACCCCTCCACTTT
d_call: NA; j_call: TRBJ1-5; clone_size: NA; v_call: TRBV10-3; cdr3_aa: CATQGNQPQHF; cdr3_nt: TGTGCCACCCAGGGGAATCAGCCCCAGCATTTT
d_call: NA; j_call: TRBJ1-6; clone_size: NA; v_call: TRBV2; cdr3_aa: CASSGGLPPNNSPLHF; cdr3_nt: TGTGCCAGCAGTGGCGGGCTACCTCCAAATAATTCACCCCTCCACTTT
d_call: NA; j_call: TRBJ1-1; clone_size: NA; v_call: TRBV24-1; cdr3_aa: CATRSTENTEAFF; cdr3_nt: TGTGCCACCCGTTCGACAGAAAACACTGAAGCTTTCTTT
d_call: NA; j_call: TRBJ1-1; clone_size: NA; v_call: TRBV15; cdr3_aa: CATQQGVNTEAFF; cdr3_nt: TGTGCCACCCAGCAAGGAGTGAACACTGAAGCTTTCTTT
d_call: NA; j_call: TRBJ1-1; clone_size: NA; v_call: TRBV5-1; cdr3_aa: CASSLEEDGSRIMNTEAFF; cdr3_nt: TGCGCCAGCAGCTTGGAGGAGGATGGTAGTCGGATCATGAACACTGAAGCTTTCTTT